This TCR beta chain derives from a study of blood T cell repertoires in COVID-19 (dated by TCRdb to 2019 to 2021). In the study overall: The collaborator samples originated in the United States, Italy and Spain and spanned the acute and convalescent phases of COVID-19. The prospective study material was composed of cDNA or gDNA derived from T cells, B-cell-depleted T cells, or PBMCs. Subjects who had been exposed to COVID-19, were actively infected with it, or had recovered from it provided the deeply sampled blood TCRbeta repertoires that made up the dataset. The repertoires were released in a freely available public database intended as a resource for research on the immune response to SARS-CoV-2. The samples were drawn from the first 160 participants of the ongoing ImmuneRACE study and from some 1,300 subjects provided by 6 global collaborators. Sample metadata almost always included a de-identified subject ID, COVID-19 status, age in years and sex. Where available, HLA class I and class II types were obtained from metadata supplied by the sample provider rather than from assay-based typing. Study-level results and caveats: How much clinical and demographic metadata was included differed by source and by participant, and the metadata was provided uncurated.

At one collaborating source in Seattle, patients were enrolled during active infection and were followed longitudinally through the course of disease. Collaborating institutions collected whole blood in K2EDTA tubes following their own protocols. For TCRbeta analysis, collaborators shipped samples as frozen whole blood, isolated PBMCs, or DNA extracted from either of those sample types. The CDR3, cysteine through phenylalanine, is 18 amino acids long. Here the CDR3 DNA is all that survives: 54 bases in frame from base 1. With respect to this clone: Its specific antigen is unknown. Base qualities are missing; no much larger clone stands one base away.

TCRbeta CDR3 regions were amplified from genomic DNA using the immunoSEQ Assay, a bias-controlled multiplex PCR. Processing in the source paper ran as follows. The number of nucleated cells in each sample was estimated by amplification of reference gene primers within the assay. To quantify the absolute abundance of each unique TCRbeta CDR3 rearrangement, sequence reads were collapsed and filtered. For each sample, productive Simpson clonality was calculated as the square root of Simpson's diversity index over productive rearrangements. TCRdb took over this immuneACCESS table, retaining in-frame rearrangements with V and J assigned. Such tables are incomplete; in checked studies, under half of the missing clones stem from an unresolved V gene, and the remainder is unexplained. The DNA was the basis for D and trimming; V, J and clone size are from that table. The sample table holds more than 300,000 clones, of which about 87% were seen once. Under 11% of the sample belongs to the ten largest clones.

The sequence is built from TRBV21-1 and TRBJ2-7; the table's D gene call, TRBD2, was not cross checked with the DNA. TRBV21-1 is recorded as a pseudogene. The receptor was derived from a woman aged 25 to 39 with COVID-19, enrolled during active disease. Specimen: peripheral blood. CDR3 sequence: CASSKKPRFGGRMYEQYF. The DNA sequence is given as TGTGCCAGCAGCAAAAAGCCCCGCTTCGGAGGCAGGATGTACGAGCAGTACTTC.